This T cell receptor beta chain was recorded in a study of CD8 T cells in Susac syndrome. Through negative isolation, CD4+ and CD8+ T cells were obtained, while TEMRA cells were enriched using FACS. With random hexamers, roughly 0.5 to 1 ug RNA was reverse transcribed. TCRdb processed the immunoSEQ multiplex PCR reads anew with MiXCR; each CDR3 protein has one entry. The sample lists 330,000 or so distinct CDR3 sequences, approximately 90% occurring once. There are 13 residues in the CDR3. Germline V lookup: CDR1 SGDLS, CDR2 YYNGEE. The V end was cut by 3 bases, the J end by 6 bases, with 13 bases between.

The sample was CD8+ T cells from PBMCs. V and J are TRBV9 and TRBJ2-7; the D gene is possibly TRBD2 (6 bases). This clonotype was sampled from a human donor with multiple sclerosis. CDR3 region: CASSALGLPEQYF. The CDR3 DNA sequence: TGTGCCAGCAGCGCCTTGGGACTGCCCGAGCAGTACTTC.